The 7 T cell receptor beta chains below come from one sample, sequenced in a study of T cell changes during pregnancy in multiple sclerosis. Using immunoSEQ multiplex PCR, the repertoire was profiled, and TCRdb retains in-frame clones only, with some absent. The sample lists 71,000 or so clones; approximately 94% were seen once. The starting material was peripheral blood, obtained in the third trimester of pregnancy. Receptors originate from a female donor with multiple sclerosis, enrolled in a pregnancy study.

The J gene is TRBJ1-4, the V gene TRBV6-5; the D gene is possibly TRBD1 (6 bases). V shed 2 bases and J shed 8 bases, with 18 bases lying between them. The germline gives CDR1 MNHEY, CDR2 SVGAGI. The CDR3 runs to 16 residues. CDR3 region: CASSYASGGAGEKLFF. The CDR3 DNA follows: TGTGCCAGCAGTTACGCCAGCGGGGGGGCGGGAGAAAAACTGTTTTTT.

V gene TRBV7-9 combines with J gene TRBJ2-3; possibly TRBD1 for D (6 bases). The CDR3 runs to 15 residues. Germline lookup yields CDR1 SEHNR and CDR2 FQNEAQ (reference sequence). V dropped 5 bases and J dropped 6 bases, with 18 bases sitting between them. CDR3 nucleotide sequence: TGTGCCAGCAGCGGGCGGCAGGATAGGGGGGATACGCAGTATTTT. Translated, it gives CASSGRQDRGDTQYF.

CDR3 residues: CATSDRGRVAFF. CDR3 sequence (DNA): TGTGCCACCTCAGACAGGGGGCGGGTAGCTTTCTTT. The chain carries TRBV19 and TRBJ1-1; 10 bases are a match to TRBD1. In germline, CDR1 is LNHDA, CDR2 SQIVND (reference sequence). Trimming removed 10 bases from V and 10 bases from J; junction bases left unmatched: 9. This CDR3 is built from 12 residues.

This chain connects TRBV6-5 to TRBJ2-7; 7 bases are a match to TRBD2. CDR1 and CDR2 (germline): MNHEY, SVGAGI. V lost 0 bases, J lost 7 bases, and 3 bases stayed unmatched. This CDR3 is built from 13 residues. The DNA of the CDR3 is TGTGCCAGCAGTTACTCGGGGGGGAGGGAGCAGTACTTC. Translation: CASSYSGGREQYF.

This chain connects TRBV21-1 to TRBJ1-3; TRBD1 is the table's D call, not checked against the DNA. TRBV21-1 is listed as a pseudogene. This CDR3 spans 16 amino acids. CDR3 residues: CASSKDTGEIGNTIYF. CDR3 bases: TGTGCCAGCAGCAAAGACACAGGGGAGATTGGAAACACCATATATTTT.

DNA of the CDR3: TGTGCCAGCAGCCAAGAAGTAGGAGTTGGGGCCAACGTCCTGACTTTC. Translation: CASSQEVGVGANVLTF. The chain joins TRBV4-2 to TRBJ2-6; no reliable D call. CDR1 and CDR2 from the germline V gene are LGHNA and YNFKEQ. CDR3 length: 16 amino acids. Trimming removed 0 bases from V and 3 bases from J, with 9 bases in between.

The chain couples TRBV6-1 to TRBJ2-7; D not certain. V gave up 1 base and J gave up 3 bases, with 13 bases separating them. CDR1 MNHNS and CDR2 SASEGT come from the germline V gene. The CDR3 consists of 15 residues. The CDR3 loop is CASSEGENRRYEQYF. CDR3 in DNA: TGTGCCAGCAGTGAAGGAGAAAATCGTCGCTACGAGCAGTACTTC.